Below, 23 T cell receptor beta chains from the same sample are listed, as sequenced in a study of cytotoxic CD8 clonotypes in ibrutinib-treated CLL (dated by TCRdb to the early 2020s). This specimen's time point label, interpreted: more than 10 months on ibrutinib. Receptor amplification or capture employed the immunoSEQ multiplex PCR assay. Imported from immuneACCESS, the table was reduced by TCRdb to in-frame sequences with V and J called. These copies leave out some clones; in studies compared against another copy, an unresolved V gene accounts for under half, and the cause of the remainder is not known. The sample table records just over 200,000 clones; 70% of these occur just once. 5.9% of the sample rests with the top ten. The material was PBMCs, obtained after 12 months of ibrutinib treatment. The receptor set was obtained from a human donor with chronic lymphocytic leukemia.

The genes are TRBV12-2 and TRBJ1-6; the D call TRBD1 from the table was never checked on the DNA. TRBV12-2 is a recognized pseudogene. The CDR3 is 16 amino acids. CDR3: CASRLPWTKTNSPLHF. CDR3 nucleotides: TGTGCAAGTCGCTTACCTTGGACAAAGACTAATTCACCCCTCCACTTT.

The chain employs TRBV5-1 and TRBJ2-1; D is unresolved. With 1 base removed from V and 13 bases from J, the gap between germline ends came to 15 bases. Looked up from germline, CDR1 is SGHRS and CDR2 is YFSETQ. CDR3 size: 13 residues. The CDR3 DNA follows: TGCGCCAGCAGCTTGCCCCCAGACGTCGTACAGTTCTTC. Protein product: CASSLPPDVVQFF.

The chain links TRBV2 to TRBJ1-6; TRBD1 is a possible D gene (6 bases). V was shortened by 6 bases and J by 10 bases, with 13 bases between the two germline ends. CDR1 and CDR2 (germline): SNHLY, FYNNEI. The CDR3 extends over 13 amino acids. Here the CDR3 DNA reads TGTGCCAGCAGGCTACAGGGACGATCACCCCTCCACTTT. Protein sequence: CASRLQGRSPLHF.

In this sample, this clone turned up a few times. The CDR3 nucleotides read TGCGCCAGCAGATCCATCACAGATACGCAGTATTTT. Encoded protein: CASRSITDTQYF. The V call is TRBV5-1, the J call TRBJ2-3; D is unresolved. From germline, CDR1 is SGHRS and CDR2 YFSETQ. CDR3 size: 12 residues. Deletions cut 5 bases from V and 2 bases from J, with 6 bases between. The full variable domain, its missing parts supplied by reference TRBV5-1 and TRBJ2-3, is KAGVTQTPRYLIKTRGQQVTLSCSPISGHRSVSWYQQTPGQGLQFLFEYFSETQRNKGNFPGRFSGRQFSNSRSEMNVSTLELGDSALYLCASRSITDTQYFGPGTRLTVL.

V usage is TRBV30 and J usage is TRBJ2-1, with TRBD2 matching 12 bases. Germline assignment: CDR1 GTSNPN and CDR2 SVGIG (reference sequence). The ends lost 2 bases at V and 9 bases at J; junction bases unmatched: 8. The length of the CDR3 is 15 residues. CDR3 DNA sequence: TGTGCCTGGAGTCGGAGTCTAGCGGGGGGGCTTGAGCAGTTCTTC. Amino acids: CAWSRSLAGGLEQFF.

For the CDR3, the DNA is TGTGCCAGCAGGCCGGGACAGCACCACGAGCAGTACTTC. Translation gives CASRPGQHHEQYF. The genes are TRBV2 and TRBJ2-7; 7 bases fit TRBD1. V lost 6 bases and J lost 5; bases outside the gene matches: 7. The CDR3 is 13 residues long. CDR1 SNHLY and CDR2 FYNNEI come from the germline V gene.

Only one count was recorded for this clone. The chain recombines TRBV7-2 with TRBJ2-7; 14 bases align to TRBD2. Germline V lookup: CDR1 SGHTA, CDR2 FQGNSA. The junction had 7 bases not matched to a gene; V was cut back by 7 bases and J by 8 bases. This CDR3 is built from 14 residues. The CDR3 DNA reads as TGTGCCAGCACCGTGGGACTAGCGGGAGCACAGCAGTACTTC. It yields the protein CASTVGLAGAQQYF.

The chain recombines TRBV7-2 with TRBJ1-1; D ambiguous. The V gene's germline CDR1 is SGHTA and CDR2 FQGNSA. This CDR3 comprises 13 residues. V was cut by 6 bases and J by 4 bases, with 12 bases left in between. The CDR3 reads CASSSLRFTEAFF. The CDR3 region has the DNA TGTGCCAGCAGTTCCCTGAGGTTCACTGAAGCTTTCTTT.

This chain links TRBV5-8 with TRBJ2-1; 16 nucleotides agree with TRBD2. This CDR3 comprises 16 residues. V shed 4 bases, J shed 7 bases, and the junction held 5 bases outside the gene matches. Looked up from germline, CDR1 is SGHTS and CDR2 is YDEGEE. CDR3 DNA sequence: TGTGCCAGCAGCATCGGGACTAGCGGGAGGGCGAATGAGCAGTTCTTC. It specifies CASSIGTSGRANEQFF.

The J gene is TRBJ1-2, the V gene TRBV30; the D gene is possibly TRBD1 (5 bases). Trimming left V 0 bases short and J 0 bases short, with 8 bases between. Germline loops: CDR1 GTSNPN, CDR2 SVGIG (reference sequence). This CDR3 region has 14 residues. The CDR3 reads CAWSVWDANYGYTF. The CDR3 DNA reads TGTGCCTGGAGTGTATGGGACGCTAACTATGGCTACACCTTC.

The chain joins TRBV29-1 to TRBJ1-2; D uncertain. Germline CDR1 SQVTM, CDR2 ANQGSEA. The CDR3 spans 11 residues. The V and J ends lost 3 bases and 1 base respectively, with 3 bases between them. The CDR3 region has the DNA TGCAGCGTTGACGGTAACTATGGCTACACCTTC. Its translation is CSVDGNYGYTF.

This chain connects TRBV11-2 to TRBJ1-2; possible D gene TRBD1, 5 bases. This CDR3 is 14 amino acids long. Trimming cost V 5 bases and J 3 bases, with 13 bases left between them. Per germline, CDR1 SGHAT and CDR2 FQNNGV. CDR3 sequence (DNA): TGTGCCAGCAGCCCCCGCGGGGGGGACTATGGCTACACCTTC. It translates to CASSPRGGDYGYTF.

The rearrangement uses TRBV30 and TRBJ1-6; D is undetermined. V was pared by 3 bases and J by 5 bases, with 11 bases between. The germline V gene encodes CDR1 GTSNPN and CDR2 SVGIG (reference sequence). There are 14 residues in the CDR3. The CDR3 DNA reads TGTGCCTGGAGGAGGACGGAGAATAATTCACCCCTCCACTTT. It yields the protein CAWRRTENNSPLHF.

This clone has more than one count but fewer than ten. This chain connects TRBV6-5 to TRBJ2-5, with 7 bases matching TRBD2. The CDR3 length is 14 residues. The V and J ends lost 5 bases and 4 bases, in that order; junction bases with no gene match: 7. The germline V gene has CDR1 MNHEY and CDR2 SVGAGI. CDR3 sequence: CASSLLGRGETQYF. Here the CDR3 DNA reads TGTGCCAGCAGTCTCCTGGGGAGGGGAGAGACCCAGTACTTC.

The gene calls are TRBV28 and TRBJ2-3; unclear D gene. Trimming removed 7 bases at V and 2 bases at J, with 13 bases between. Germline CDR1 is MDHEN and CDR2 is SYDVKM. This CDR3 contains 14 residues. DNA for the CDR3: TGTGCCAGCATCGTGGGCGGAGCCACAGATACGCAGTATTTT. Protein: CASIVGGATDTQYF.

This rearrangement joins TRBV5-6 to TRBJ1-2, with D unresolved. This CDR3 spans 14 amino acids. CDR1 is SGHDT, CDR2 YYEEEE, per germline. V lost 2 bases to trimming and J lost 2 bases, with 10 bases between them. CDR3 sequence reads: CASSLVVSNYGYTF. CDR3 DNA sequence: TGTGCCAGCAGCTTAGTCGTCAGCAACTATGGCTACACCTTC. The entire variable domain, with the rest obtained from reference TRBV5-6 and TRBJ1-2, is as follows: DAGVTQSPTHLIKTRGQQVTLRCSPKSGHDTVSWYQQALGQGPQFIFQYYEEEERQRGNFPDRFSGHQFPNYSSELNVNALLLGDSALYLCASSLVVSNYGYTFGSGTRLTVV.

This clone was recorded only once. J is TRBJ1-4 and V is TRBV9; the D gene is possibly TRBD1 (5 bases). Deletions cut 2 bases from V and 8 bases from J, with 10 bases between. This CDR3 region has 13 residues. Germline-derived CDR1 and CDR2 are SGDLS and YYNGEE. The CDR3 loop reads CASSVEGREKLFF. For the CDR3, the DNA is TGTGCCAGCAGCGTGGAGGGGCGGGAAAAACTGTTTTTT.

The chain combines TRBV28 with TRBJ2-7, with D perhaps TRBD1 (5 bases). Germline values: CDR1 MDHEN, CDR2 SYDVKM. V lost 7 bases and J lost 7, with 14 bases in between. The CDR3 loop spans 12 amino acids. The CDR3 coding sequence is TGTGCCAGCACTCGACAGTACTTGGAGCAGTACTTC. Translated, it gives CASTRQYLEQYF. The variable domain in full, with the rest retrieved from reference TRBV28 and TRBJ2-7, is DVKVTQSSRYLVKRTGEKVFLECVQDMDHENMFWYRQDPGLGLRLIYFSYDVKMKEKGDIPEGYSVSREKKERFSLILESASTNQTSMYLCASTRQYLEQYFGPGTRLTVT.

This CDR3 reads CASSPGAKNIQYF. The CDR3 nucleotides are TGTGCCAGCTCACCGGGGGCCAAAAACATTCAGTACTTC. The gene calls are TRBV18 and TRBJ2-4; D call uncertain. The V gene lost 3 bases and the J gene lost 1 base, with 4 bases spanning the gap. CDR1 is KGHSH and CDR2 is LQKENI in the germline V gene. The CDR3 has 13 amino acids.

In this sample, this clone turned up a few times. The V and J genes are TRBV6-5 and TRBJ1-4; 9 positions agree with TRBD1. With 5 bases clipped from V and 11 bases from J, the junction kept 9 bases outside the gene matches. The CDR3 consists of 14 residues. The germline V gene encodes CDR1 MNHEY and CDR2 SVGAGI. The CDR3, as DNA: TGTGCCAGCAGTCATCCCCGGACAGGGGAGAAACTGTTTTTT. This translates into CASSHPRTGEKLFF.

V and J are TRBV2 and TRBJ1-2; no definite D call. The CDR3 covers 13 residues. CDR1 is SNHLY, CDR2 FYNNEI, per germline. The V end was cut by 5 bases, the J end by 4 bases, with 11 bases between. In nucleotides, the CDR3 is TGTGCCAGCAGTCAGGACGGGGTCTATGGCTACACCTTC. This sequence encodes CASSQDGVYGYTF.

J is TRBJ1-2 and V is TRBV19; D might be TRBD1 (6 bases). This CDR3 has 13 amino acids. Germline-derived CDR1 and CDR2 are LNHDA and SQIVND (reference sequence). V was cut by 7 bases and J by 4 bases, with 13 bases left in between. As DNA, the CDR3 is TGTGCCAGTATCCTCAGGGGCGGCTATGGCTACACCTTC. Translating it yields CASILRGGYGYTF.

This chain uses TRBV6-5 with TRBJ2-7; tentative D call: TRBD2 (6 bases). CDR3 size: 12 residues. Germline V gene lookup returns CDR1 MNHEY and CDR2 SVGAGI. V lost 6 bases to trimming and J lost 5 bases, with 11 bases between them. CDR3: CASSLGLHEQYF. In DNA form, the CDR3 reads TGTGCCAGCAGCCTGGGACTCCACGAGCAGTACTTC.